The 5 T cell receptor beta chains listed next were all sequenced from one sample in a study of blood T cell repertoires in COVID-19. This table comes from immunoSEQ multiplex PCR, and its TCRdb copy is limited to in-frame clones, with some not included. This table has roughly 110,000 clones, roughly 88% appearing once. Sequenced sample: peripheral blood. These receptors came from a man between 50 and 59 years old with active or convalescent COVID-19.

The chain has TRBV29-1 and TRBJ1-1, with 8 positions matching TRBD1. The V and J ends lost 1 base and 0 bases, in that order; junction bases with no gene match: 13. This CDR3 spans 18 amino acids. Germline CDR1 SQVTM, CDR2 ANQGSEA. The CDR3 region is CSVEGRQGSRGMNTEAFF. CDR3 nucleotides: TGCAGCGTTGAAGGCCGACAGGGGTCGCGGGGAATGAACACTGAAGCTTTCTTT.

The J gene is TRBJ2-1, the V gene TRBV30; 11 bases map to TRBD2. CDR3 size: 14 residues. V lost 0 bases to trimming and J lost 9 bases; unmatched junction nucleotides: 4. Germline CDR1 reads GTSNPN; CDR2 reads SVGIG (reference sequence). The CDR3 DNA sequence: TGTGCCTGGAGTGTACTAGCGGGAGACTCTGAGCAGTTCTTC. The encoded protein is CAWSVLAGDSEQFF.

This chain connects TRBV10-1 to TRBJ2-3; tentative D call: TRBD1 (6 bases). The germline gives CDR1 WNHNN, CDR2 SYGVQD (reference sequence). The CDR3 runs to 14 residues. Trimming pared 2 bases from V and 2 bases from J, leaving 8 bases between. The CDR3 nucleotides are TGCGCCAGCAGTGAGACAGGGATCACAGATACGCAGTATTTT. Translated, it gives CASSETGITDTQYF.

In DNA form, the CDR3 reads TGTGCCAGCAGAGAATGGAGGGACGGCACAGATACGCAGTATTTT. Translating gives CASREWRDGTDTQYF. The gene calls are TRBV27 and TRBJ2-3, with D possibly being TRBD2 (6 bases). The germline CDR1 and CDR2 sequences are MNHEY and SMNVEV (reference sequence). V was pared by 6 bases and J by 1 base, with 14 bases between. The CDR3 totals 15 residues.

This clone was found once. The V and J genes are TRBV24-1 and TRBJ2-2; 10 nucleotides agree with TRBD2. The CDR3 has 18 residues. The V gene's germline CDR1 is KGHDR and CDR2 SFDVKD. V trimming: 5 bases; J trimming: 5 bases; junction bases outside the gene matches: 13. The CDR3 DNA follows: TGTGCCACCAGTGGAGCGGCTAAGCGGGAGGGAAGGACCGGGGAGCTGTTTTTT. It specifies CATSGAAKREGRTGELFF.